Detailed here is one T cell receptor beta chain. The CDR3 extends over 15 amino acids. The V gene's germline CDR1 is DFQATT and CDR2 SNEGSKA (reference sequence). Germline trimming cut 3 bases from V and 0 bases from J; bases unmatched to any gene: 4. The data stem from a study of blood T cell repertoires in COVID-19. Overall study context: PBMCs, B-cell-depleted T cells, or T cells provided the cDNA or gDNA that made up the material.

Produced via immunoSEQ multiplex PCR; TCRdb's table is partial and in-frame only. The repertoire holds around 180,000 clones, with 70% to 90% as singletons. Seattle researchers signed up patients amid active infection and tracked them longitudinally. Sequencing input: peripheral blood. The clonotype comes from a man older than 75 with COVID-19, enrolled during active disease. This chain uses TRBV20-1 with TRBJ2-3, with 9 bases identical to TRBD2. CDR3 protein: CSASGSGGSTDTQYF. The CDR3, as DNA: TGCAGTGCTAGTGGTAGCGGGGGTAGCACAGATACGCAGTATTTT.